This T cell receptor (beta chain) emerged from a study of PD-L1 blockade in urothelial cancer. Per the germline V gene, CDR1 is MNHEY and CDR2 is SMNVEV (reference sequence). CDR3 length: 14 amino acids. The V gene lost 3 bases and the J gene lost 0 bases, with 7 bases spanning the gap. Time point specified: peripheral blood 6 weeks after treatment start. Sampling of each patient yielded between 1 and 8 specimens, collected pretreatment and on-treatment. Data came from immunoSEQ multiplex PCR; TCRdb stores just in-frame clones and leaves some out. The sample gives 40,000 to 45,000 clones, approximately 81% of which show up once; about 2.7% is in the top ten.

This TCR was sampled from a man in his 70s with urothelial cancer. The sequences come from PBMCs, collected around atezolizumab (anti-PD-L1) treatment. The genes are TRBV27 and TRBJ2-3; the D is unclear. CDR3 sequence reads: CASSFAASTDTQYF. DNA of the CDR3: TGTGCCAGCAGTTTCGCGGCAAGCACAGATACGCAGTATTTT.